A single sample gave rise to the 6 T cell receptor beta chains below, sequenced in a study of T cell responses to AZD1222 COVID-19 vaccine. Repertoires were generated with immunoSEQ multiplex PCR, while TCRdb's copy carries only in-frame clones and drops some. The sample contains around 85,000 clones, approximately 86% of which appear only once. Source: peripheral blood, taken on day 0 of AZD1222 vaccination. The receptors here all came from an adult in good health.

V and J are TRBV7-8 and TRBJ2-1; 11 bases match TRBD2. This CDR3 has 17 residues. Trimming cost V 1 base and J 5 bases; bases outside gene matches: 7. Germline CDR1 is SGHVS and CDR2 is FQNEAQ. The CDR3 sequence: CASSLEVAGGPNNEQFF. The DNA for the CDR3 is TGTGCCAGCAGCTTAGAAGTAGCGGGGGGGCCAAACAATGAGCAGTTCTTC. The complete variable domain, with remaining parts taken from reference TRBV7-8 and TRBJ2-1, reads GAGVSQSPRYKVAKRGQDVALRCDPISGHVSLFWYQQALGQGPEFLTYFQNEAQLDKSGLPSDRFFAERPEGSVSTLKIQRTQQEDSAVYLCASSLEVAGGPNNEQFFGPGTRLTVL.

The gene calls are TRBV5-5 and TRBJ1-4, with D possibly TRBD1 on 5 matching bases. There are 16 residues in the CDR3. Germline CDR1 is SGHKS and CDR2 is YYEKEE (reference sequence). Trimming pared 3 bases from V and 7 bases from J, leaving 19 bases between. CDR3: CASSWGAAGVVEKLFF. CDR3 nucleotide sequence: TGTGCCAGCAGCTGGGGCGCAGCGGGGGTGGTTGAAAAACTGTTTTTT.

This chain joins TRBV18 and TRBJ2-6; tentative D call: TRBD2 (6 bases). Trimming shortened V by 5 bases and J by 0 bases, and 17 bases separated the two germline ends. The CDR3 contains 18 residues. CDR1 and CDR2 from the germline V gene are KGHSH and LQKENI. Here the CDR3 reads CASSAAQGGFSGANVLTF. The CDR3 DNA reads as TGTGCCAGCTCAGCGGCTCAGGGAGGATTCTCTGGGGCCAACGTCCTGACTTTC.

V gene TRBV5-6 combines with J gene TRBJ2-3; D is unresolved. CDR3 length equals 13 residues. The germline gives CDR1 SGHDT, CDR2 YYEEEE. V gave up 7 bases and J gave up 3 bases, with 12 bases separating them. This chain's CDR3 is CASGKASTDTQYF. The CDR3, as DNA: TGTGCCAGCGGGAAGGCCTCGACAGATACGCAGTATTTT.

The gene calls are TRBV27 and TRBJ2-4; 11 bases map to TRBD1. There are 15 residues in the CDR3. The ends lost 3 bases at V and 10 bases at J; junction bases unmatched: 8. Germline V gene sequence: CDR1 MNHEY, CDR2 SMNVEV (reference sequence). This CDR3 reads CASSFGQGAMSIQYF. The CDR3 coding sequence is TGTGCCAGCAGTTTCGGACAGGGGGCTATGTCTATTCAGTACTTC.

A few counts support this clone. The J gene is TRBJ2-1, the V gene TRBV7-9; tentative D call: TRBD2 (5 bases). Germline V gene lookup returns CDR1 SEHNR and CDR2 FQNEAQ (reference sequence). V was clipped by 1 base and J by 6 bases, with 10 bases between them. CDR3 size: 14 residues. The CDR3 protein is CASSLVRVGNEQFF. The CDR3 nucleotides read TGTGCCAGCAGCTTAGTGCGGGTTGGCAATGAGCAGTTCTTC.